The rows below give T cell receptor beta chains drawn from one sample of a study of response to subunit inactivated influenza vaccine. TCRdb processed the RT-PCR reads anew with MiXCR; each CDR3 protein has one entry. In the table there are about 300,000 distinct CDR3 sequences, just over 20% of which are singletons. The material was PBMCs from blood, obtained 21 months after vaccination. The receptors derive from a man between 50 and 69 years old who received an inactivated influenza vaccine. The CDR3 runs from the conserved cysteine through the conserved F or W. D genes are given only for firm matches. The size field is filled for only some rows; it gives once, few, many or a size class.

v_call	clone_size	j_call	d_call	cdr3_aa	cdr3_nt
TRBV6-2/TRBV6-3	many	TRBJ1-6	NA	CASSYQGNATPLHF	TGTGCCAGCAGTTACCAAGGAAATGCGACACCCCTCCACTTT
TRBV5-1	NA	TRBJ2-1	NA	CASSLGLIVVSYNEQFF	TGCGCCAGCAGCTTGGGACTCATCGTAGTCTCCTACAATGAGCAGTTCTTC
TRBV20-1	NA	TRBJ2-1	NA	CSAPEEGGSYNEQFF	TGCAGTGCCCCGGAGGAAGGGGGCTCCTACAATGAGCAGTTCTTC
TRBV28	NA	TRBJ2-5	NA	CASSLPVQETQYF	TGTGCCAGCAGTTTACCGGTGCAAGAGACCCAGTACTTC
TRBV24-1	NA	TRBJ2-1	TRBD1	CATSDLPRGPYNEQFF	TGTGCCACCAGTGATTTGCCCAGGGGGCCCTACAATGAGCAGTTCTTC
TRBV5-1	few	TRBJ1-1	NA	CASSLTGWGTEAFF	TGCGCCAGCAGCTTGACAGGGTGGGGCACTGAAGCTTTCTTT
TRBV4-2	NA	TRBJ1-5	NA	CASSQADDTYNQPQHF	TGTGCCAGCAGCCAAGCCGATGACACCTACAATCAGCCCCAGCATTTT
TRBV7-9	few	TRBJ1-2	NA	CASSLGRDSGYTF	TGTGCCAGCAGCTTAGGGAGGGACTCTGGCTACACCTTC
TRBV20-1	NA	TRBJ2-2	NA	CSALPGTRGGELFF	TGCAGTGCTTTACCCGGGACCCGAGGTGGGGAGCTGTTTTTT
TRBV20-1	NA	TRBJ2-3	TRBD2	CSARGRVAGGTDTQYF	TGCAGTGCTAGAGGTCGAGTAGCGGGGGGAACAGATACGCAGTATTTT
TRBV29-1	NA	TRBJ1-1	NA	CSDTGPRNTEAFF	TGCAGCGATACGGGACCGAGGAACACTGAAGCTTTCTTT
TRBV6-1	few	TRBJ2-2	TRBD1	CASSPGQGSGGELFF	TGTGCCAGCAGTCCGGGACAGGGTTCGGGCGGGGAGCTGTTTTTT
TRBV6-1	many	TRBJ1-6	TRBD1	CASSVTGTGETPLHF	TGTGCCAGCAGTGTCACCGGGACAGGGGAGACACCCCTCCACTTT
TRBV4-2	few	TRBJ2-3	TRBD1	CASSQPGQGAADTQYF	TGTGCCAGCAGCCAGCCGGGACAGGGGGCGGCAGATACGCAGTATTTT
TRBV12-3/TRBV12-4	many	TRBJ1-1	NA	CASRAGMYGTEAFF	TGTGCCAGCAGAGCAGGGATGTACGGCACTGAAGCTTTCTTT
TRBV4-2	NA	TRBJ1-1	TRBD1	CASSQEGLTGEKSEAFF	TGTGCCAGCAGCCAAGAAGGGTTAACAGGGGAAAAATCTGAAGCTTTCTTT
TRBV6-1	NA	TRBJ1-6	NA	CASSRTVGSPLHF	TGTGCCAGCAGTAGGACAGTGGGTTCACCCCTCCACTTT
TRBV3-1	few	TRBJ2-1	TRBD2	CASSQDLTSGRQRFF	TGTGCCAGCAGCCAAGATTTGACTAGCGGGAGGCAGCGGTTCTTC
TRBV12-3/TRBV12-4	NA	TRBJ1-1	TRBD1	CASSLVFVWLRTGDNMNTEAFF	TGTGCCAGCAGTTTAGTTTTCGTGTGGTTGAGGACAGGGGATAACATGAACACTGAAGCTTTCTTT
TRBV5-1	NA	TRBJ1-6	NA	CASTGEGNSPLHF	TGCGCCAGCACCGGGGAGGGCAATTCACCCCTCCACTTT
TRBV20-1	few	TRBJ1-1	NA	CSASHRVRTEAFF	TGCAGTGCTAGCCACAGGGTGAGAACTGAAGCTTTCTTT
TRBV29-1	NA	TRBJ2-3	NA	CSVSGGNGADTQYF	TGCAGCGTTAGCGGCGGGAATGGTGCAGATACGCAGTATTTT
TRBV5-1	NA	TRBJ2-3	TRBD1	CASSFRTGIGTDTQYF	TGCGCCAGCAGCTTTCGGACAGGGATCGGCACAGATACGCAGTATTTT
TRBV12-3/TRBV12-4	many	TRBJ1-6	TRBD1	CASSSRDRGSSPLHF	TGTGCCAGCAGTTCCCGGGACAGGGGTAGTTCACCCCTCCACTTT
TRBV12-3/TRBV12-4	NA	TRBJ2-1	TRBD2	CASSPTSGANIEQFF	TGTGCCAGCAGTCCGACTAGCGGAGCTAACATTGAGCAGTTCTTC
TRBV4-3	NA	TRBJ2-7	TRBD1	CASSQAGGPYEQYF	TGCGCCAGCAGCCAAGCAGGGGGCCCCTACGAGCAGTACTTC
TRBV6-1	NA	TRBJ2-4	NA	CASSAKPGPSWAKNIQYF	TGTGCCAGCAGTGCCAAACCGGGTCCTTCCTGGGCCAAAAACATTCAGTACTTC
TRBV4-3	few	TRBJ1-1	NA	CASSPYTPGDTEAFF	TGCGCCAGCAGCCCTTACACTCCTGGGGACACTGAAGCTTTCTTT
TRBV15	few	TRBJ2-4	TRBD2	CATSRGTSGGAF	TGTGCCACCAGCAGAGGGACTAGCGGGGGGGCCTTC
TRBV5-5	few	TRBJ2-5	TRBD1	CASNPGTAKETQYF	TGTGCCAGCAACCCCGGGACAGCCAAAGAGACCCAGTACTTC
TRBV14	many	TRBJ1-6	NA	CASSPQGNSPLHF	TGTGCCAGCAGCCCTCAGGGAAATTCACCCCTCCACTTT
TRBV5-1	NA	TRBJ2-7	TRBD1	CASSLGSGGRSYEQYF	TGCGCCAGCAGCTTGGGATCAGGGGGCCGCTCCTACGAGCAGTACTTC
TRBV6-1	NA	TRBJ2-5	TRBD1	CASTTFGQGQETQYF	TGTGCCAGCACCACCTTCGGACAGGGCCAAGAGACCCAGTACTTC
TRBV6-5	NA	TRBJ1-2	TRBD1	CASSWDRSSGYTF	TGTGCCAGCAGTTGGGACAGGTCGAGCGGCTACACCTTC
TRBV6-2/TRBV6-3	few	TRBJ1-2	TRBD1	CASSRDRGRYTF	TGTGCCAGCAGTAGGGACAGAGGCCGCTACACCTTC
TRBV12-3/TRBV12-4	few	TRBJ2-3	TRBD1	CASSTGGAADTQYF	TGTGCCAGCAGTACAGGGGGCGCCGCAGATACGCAGTATTTT
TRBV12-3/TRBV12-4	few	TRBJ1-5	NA	CASSPAHPSRDEPGNQPQHF	TGTGCCAGCAGCCCAGCCCACCCGTCGAGGGATGAGCCGGGCAATCAGCCCCAGCATTTT
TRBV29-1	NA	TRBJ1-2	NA	CSVEVAGGGYTF	TGCAGCGTTGAAGTAGCAGGCGGGGGCTACACCTTC
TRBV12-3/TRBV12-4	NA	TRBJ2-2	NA	CASSTPGRGELFF	TGTGCCAGCAGTACACCGGGCCGCGGGGAGCTGTTTTTT
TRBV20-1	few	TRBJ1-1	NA	CSASGSSTEAFF	TGCAGTGCTAGCGGCAGCTCAACTGAAGCTTTCTTT
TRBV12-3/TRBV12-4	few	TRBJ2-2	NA	CANGGTGELFF	TGTGCTAACGGAGGCACCGGGGAGCTGTTTTTT
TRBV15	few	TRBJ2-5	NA	CATSRDLWGSRETQYF	TGTGCCACCAGCAGAGATCTCTGGGGGAGTCGAGAGACCCAGTACTTC
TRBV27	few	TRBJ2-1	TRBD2	CASSLTSGRALEQFF	TGTGCCAGCAGTCTCACTAGCGGGAGGGCCTTAGAGCAGTTCTTC
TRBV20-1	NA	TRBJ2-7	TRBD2	CSAKLAGVSYEQYF	TGCAGTGCTAAGCTAGCGGGAGTATCCTACGAGCAGTACTTC